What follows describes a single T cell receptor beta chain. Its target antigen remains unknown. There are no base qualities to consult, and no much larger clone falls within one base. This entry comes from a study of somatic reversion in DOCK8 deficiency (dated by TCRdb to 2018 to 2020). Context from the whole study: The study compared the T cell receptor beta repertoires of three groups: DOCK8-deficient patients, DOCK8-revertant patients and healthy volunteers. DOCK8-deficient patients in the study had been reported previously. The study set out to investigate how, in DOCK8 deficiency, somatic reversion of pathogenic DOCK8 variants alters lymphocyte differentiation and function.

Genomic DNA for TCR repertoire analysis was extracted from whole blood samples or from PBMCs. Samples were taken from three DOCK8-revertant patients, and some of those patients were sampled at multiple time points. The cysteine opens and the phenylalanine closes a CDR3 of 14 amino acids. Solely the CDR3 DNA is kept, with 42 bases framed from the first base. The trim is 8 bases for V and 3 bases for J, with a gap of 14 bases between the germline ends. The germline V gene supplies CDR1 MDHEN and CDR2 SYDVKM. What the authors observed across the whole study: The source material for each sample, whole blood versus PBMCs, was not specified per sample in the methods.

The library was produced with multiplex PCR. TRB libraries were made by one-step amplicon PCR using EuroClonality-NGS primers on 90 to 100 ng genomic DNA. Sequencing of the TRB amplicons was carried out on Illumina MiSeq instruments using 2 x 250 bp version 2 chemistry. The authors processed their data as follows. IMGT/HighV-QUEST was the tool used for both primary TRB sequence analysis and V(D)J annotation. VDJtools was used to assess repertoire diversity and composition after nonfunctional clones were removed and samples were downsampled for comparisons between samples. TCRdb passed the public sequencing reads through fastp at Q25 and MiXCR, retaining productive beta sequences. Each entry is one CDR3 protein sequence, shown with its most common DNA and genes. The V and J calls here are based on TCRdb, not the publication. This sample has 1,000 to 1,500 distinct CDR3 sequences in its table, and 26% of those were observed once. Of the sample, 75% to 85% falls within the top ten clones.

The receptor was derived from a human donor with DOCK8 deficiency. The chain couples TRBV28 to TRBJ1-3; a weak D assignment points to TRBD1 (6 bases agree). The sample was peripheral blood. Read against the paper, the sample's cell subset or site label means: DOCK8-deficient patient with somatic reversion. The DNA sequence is TGTGCCAGCGTCACAGGGAGAAGTGGAAACACCATATATTTT. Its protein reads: CASVTGRSGNTIYF.